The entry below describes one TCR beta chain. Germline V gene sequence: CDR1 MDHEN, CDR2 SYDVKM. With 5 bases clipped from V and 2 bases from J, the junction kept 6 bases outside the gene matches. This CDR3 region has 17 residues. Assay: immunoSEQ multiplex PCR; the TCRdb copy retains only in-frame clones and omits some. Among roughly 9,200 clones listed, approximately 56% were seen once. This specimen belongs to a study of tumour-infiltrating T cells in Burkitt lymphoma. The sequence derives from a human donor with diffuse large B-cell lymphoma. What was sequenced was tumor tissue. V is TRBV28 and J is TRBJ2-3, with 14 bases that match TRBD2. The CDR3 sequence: CASSTRTSGGFTDTQYF. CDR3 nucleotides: TGTGCCAGCAGTACTCGGACTAGCGGGGGGTTCACAGATACGCAGTATTTT.